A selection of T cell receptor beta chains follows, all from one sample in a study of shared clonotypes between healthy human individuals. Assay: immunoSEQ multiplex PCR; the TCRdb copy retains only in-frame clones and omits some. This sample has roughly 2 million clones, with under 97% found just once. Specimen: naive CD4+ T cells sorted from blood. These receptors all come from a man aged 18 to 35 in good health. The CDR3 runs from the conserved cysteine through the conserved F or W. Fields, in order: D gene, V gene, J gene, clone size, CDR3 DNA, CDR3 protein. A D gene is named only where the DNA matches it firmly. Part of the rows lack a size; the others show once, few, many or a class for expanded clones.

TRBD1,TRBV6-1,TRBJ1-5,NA,TGTGCCAGCGCGCACAGGGGAGGCAATCAGCCCCAGCATTTT,CASAHRGGNQPQHF
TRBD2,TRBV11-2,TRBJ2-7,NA,TGTGCCAGCAGCTTAGTGGTCGGGCGACTAGCGGGCTCCTACGAGCAGTACTTC,CASSLVVGRLAGSYEQYF
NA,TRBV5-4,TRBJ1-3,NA,TGTGCCAGCAGCTGGGGGGGGACTTCTGGAAACACCATATATTTT,CASSWGGTSGNTIYF
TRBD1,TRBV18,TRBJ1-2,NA,TGTGCCAGCTCGTCGGCCGGACAGGGGGACTATGGCTACACCTTC,CASSSAGQGDYGYTF
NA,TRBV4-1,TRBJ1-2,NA,TGCGCCAGCAGCCACCCGAGGGGGGCTGAGTATGGCTACACCTTC,CASSHPRGAEYGYTF
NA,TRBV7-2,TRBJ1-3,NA,TGTGCCAGCAGCTTAGAAGCTCCGGGACACAGCTCTGGAAACACCATATATTTT,CASSLEAPGHSSGNTIYF
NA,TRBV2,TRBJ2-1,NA,TGTGCCAGCACCCCGGCCCCCACCTACAATGAGCAGTTCTTC,CASTPAPTYNEQFF
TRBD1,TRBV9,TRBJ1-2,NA,TGTGCCAGCAGCCCGGACAGGTTCTATGGCTACACCTTC,CASSPDRFYGYTF
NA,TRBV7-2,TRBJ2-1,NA,TGTGCCAGCAGCCCAGGACTACTTTACAATGAGCAGTTCTTC,CASSPGLLYNEQFF
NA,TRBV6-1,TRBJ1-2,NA,TGTGCCAGCAGTGAAACCCCAGCTAACTATGGCTACACCTTC,CASSETPANYGYTF
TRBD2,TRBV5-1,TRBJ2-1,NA,TGCGCCAGCAGCCCCACTAGCGGGAGGGCTCAAAATGAGCAGTTCTTC,CASSPTSGRAQNEQFF
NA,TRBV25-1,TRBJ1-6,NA,TGTGCCAGCAGCCCCCTCGGGGATCCGAGTTCACCTCTCCACTTT,CASSPLGDPSSPLHF
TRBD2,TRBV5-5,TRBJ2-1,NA,TGTGCCAGCGTAGCGACTAGCGGGAGTTGGAATGAGCAGTTCTTC,CASVATSGSWNEQFF
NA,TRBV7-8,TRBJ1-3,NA,TGTGCCAGCAGCTTAGAGGCGGGAGTTATCCAACTGGGAAACACCATATATTTT,CASSLEAGVIQLGNTIYF
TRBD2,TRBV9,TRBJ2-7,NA,TGTGCCAGCAGCGTAGAAGCGGGGCCTTCCTACGAGCAGTACTTC,CASSVEAGPSYEQYF
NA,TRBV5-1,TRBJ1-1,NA,TGCGCCAGCAGCTGGCAAGGGGGTAGGGGCACTGAAGCTTTCTTT,CASSWQGGRGTEAFF
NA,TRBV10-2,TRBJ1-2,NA,TGCGCCAGCAGTGACACGGCCAGCAACTATGGCTACACCTTC,CASSDTASNYGYTF
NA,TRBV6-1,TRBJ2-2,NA,TGTGCCAGCAGTGAAAGTGGAGCTATCGCCGGGGAGCTGTTTTTT,CASSESGAIAGELFF
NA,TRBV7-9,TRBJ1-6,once,TGTGCCAGCAGCTTAGACAGTTCCGGTTATAATTCACCCCTCCACTTT,CASSLDSSGYNSPLHF
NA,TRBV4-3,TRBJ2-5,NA,TGCGCCAGCAGCCAAGAGCCGCAGGGAAGGGAGACCCAGTACTTC,CASSQEPQGRETQYF
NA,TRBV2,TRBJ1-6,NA,TGTGCCAGCAAGTACTCGGATTCACCCCTCCACTTT,CASKYSDSPLHF
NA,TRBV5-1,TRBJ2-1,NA,TGCGCCAGCAGCCGAGGGGGGTCCAACAATGAGCAGTTCTTC,CASSRGGSNNEQFF
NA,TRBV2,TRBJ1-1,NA,TGTGCCAGCAGTAACAGGGATGTGAACACTGAAGCTTTCTTT,CASSNRDVNTEAFF
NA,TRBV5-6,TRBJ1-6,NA,TGTGCCAGCAGCTTGACAGCTCGAAAGATACCCCTCCACTTT,CASSLTARKIPLHF
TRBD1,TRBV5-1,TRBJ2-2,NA,TGCGCCAGCAGCTCGCCCCGGGACAGAATCGTCACCGGGGAGCTGTTTTTT,CASSSPRDRIVTGELFF
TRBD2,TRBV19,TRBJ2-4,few,TGTGCCAGTAGTATAGAAGGACTAGGGGTTCAGTACTTC,CASSIEGLGVQYF
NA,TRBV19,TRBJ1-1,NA,TGTGCCAGTAGTATGGGGCCCCTCGGGACTGAAGCTTTCTTT,CASSMGPLGTEAFF
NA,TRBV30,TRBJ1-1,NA,TGTGCCTGGAAGGGGGTATCTGGAGCTTTCTTT,CAWKGVSGAFF
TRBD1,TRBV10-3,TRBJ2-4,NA,TGTGCCATCAGTACCCAGACAGGGGGTGACAAAAACATTCAGTACTTC,CAISTQTGGDKNIQYF
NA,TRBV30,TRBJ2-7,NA,TGTGCCTGGAGTGATGGCAGGGCCTACGAGCAGTACTTC,CAWSDGRAYEQYF
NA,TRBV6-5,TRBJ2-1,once,TGTGCCAGCAGTTACGGTCCGGGGGAAGTATACAATGAGCAGTTCTTC,CASSYGPGEVYNEQFF
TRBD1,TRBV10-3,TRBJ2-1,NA,TGTGCTTCTGGGGCCGGGACAGGGAACGTCCATGAGCAGTTCTTC,CASGAGTGNVHEQFF
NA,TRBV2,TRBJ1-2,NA,TGTGCCAGCAGTGAGGGACTGAGGTATGGCTACACCTTC,CASSEGLRYGYTF
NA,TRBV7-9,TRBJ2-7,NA,TGTGCCAGCAGCTTAGGGCTAGCCGCCGGAGGGTACGAGCAGTACTTC,CASSLGLAAGGYEQYF
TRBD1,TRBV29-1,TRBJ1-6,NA,TGCAGCGTTTCGATCGGGACAGATAATTCACCCCTCCACTTT,CSVSIGTDNSPLHF
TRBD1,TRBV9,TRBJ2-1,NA,TGTGCCAGCAGCGTAGGGGCAGGGGGCTACAATGAGCAGTTCTTC,CASSVGAGGYNEQFF
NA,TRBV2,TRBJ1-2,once,TGTGCCGGGGGCAATTTCACAATTGCGGGCTATGGCTACACCTTC,CAGGNFTIAGYGYTF
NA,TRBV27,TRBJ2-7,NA,TGTGCCAGCACCCCGGGTAACGAGCAGTACTTC,CASTPGNEQYF
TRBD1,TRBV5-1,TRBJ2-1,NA,TGCGCCAGCAGCTCTCTGGGACAGGGAGGGGATGAGCAGTTCTTC,CASSSLGQGGDEQFF
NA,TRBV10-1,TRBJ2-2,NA,TGCGCCAGCAGTGGGGACCTGAGCACCGGGGAGCTGTTTTTT,CASSGDLSTGELFF
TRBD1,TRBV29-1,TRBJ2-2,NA,TGCAGCGTTGGTAGAGGGGGCAACACCGGGGAGCTGTTTTTT,CSVGRGGNTGELFF
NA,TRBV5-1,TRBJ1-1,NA,TGCGCCAGCAGCTTGATTGGGGGCTTAAACACTGAAGCTTTCTTT,CASSLIGGLNTEAFF
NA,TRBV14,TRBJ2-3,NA,TGTGCCAGCAGCCGGGGGTACACAGATACGCAGTATTTT,CASSRGYTDTQYF
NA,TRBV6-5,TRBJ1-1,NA,TGTGCCAGCAGTTATTGGGGGCTGAACACTGAAGCTTTCTTT,CASSYWGLNTEAFF
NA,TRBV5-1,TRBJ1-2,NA,TGCGCCAGCAGCCTGGACCCGACAGCCGCGGGGCACTATGGCTACACCTTC,CASSLDPTAAGHYGYTF
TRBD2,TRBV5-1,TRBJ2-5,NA,TGCGCCAGCAGATTTAGCGGGGGAGAACAAGAGACCCAGTACTTC,CASRFSGGEQETQYF
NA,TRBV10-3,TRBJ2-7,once,TGTGCCATCAGTGAAGGCCAGGTACAAGAGCAGTACTTC,CAISEGQVQEQYF
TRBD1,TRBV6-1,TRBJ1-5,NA,TGTGCCAGCGAGTCGAGACAGGGGACAAATCAGCCCCAGCATTTT,CASESRQGTNQPQHF
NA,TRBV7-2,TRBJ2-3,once,TGTGCCAGCAGCATCCGGGACCCCCCCACACATACGCAGTATTTT,CASSIRDPPTHTQYF
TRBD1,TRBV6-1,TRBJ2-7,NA,TGTGCCAGCAGCGGAGGGACAGGTTACTACGAGCAGTACTTC,CASSGGTGYYEQYF
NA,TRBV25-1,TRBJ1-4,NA,TGTGCCAGCAGACCCAAGAACAGAGGGGCTAATGAAAAACTGTTTTTT,CASRPKNRGANEKLFF
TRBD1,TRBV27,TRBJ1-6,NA,TGTGCCAGCAGTTTGGGCGGGACAGGGGTTTCACCCCTCCACTTT,CASSLGGTGVSPLHF
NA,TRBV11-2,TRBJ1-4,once,TGTGCCAGCAGCTTAGAGACAGGACGGACAAATGAAAAACTGTTTTTT,CASSLETGRTNEKLFF